This is a list of T cell receptor beta chains from one sample in a study of beta chain features in type 1 diabetes. Produced via immunoSEQ multiplex PCR; TCRdb's table is partial and in-frame only. The data contain approximately 170,000 clones, almost 8% of them singletons. Sequenced input: central memory CD4+ T cells from blood. These receptors were collected from a man between 18 and 29 years old with type 1 diabetes. CDR3s include the opening cysteine and the closing phenylalanine or tryptophan. The D gene is left open where the match is weak. For some rows the clone size is stated as once, few or many, or as a class when expanded; others skip it.

size,length,D,V,J,CDR3,DNA
.,13,.,TRBV4-2,TRBJ2-1,CASSQSSANEQFF,TGTGCCAGCAGCCAATCTAGCGCCAATGAGCAGTTCTTC
.,16,TRBD2,TRBV2,TRBJ2-5,CASSESRSSGQETQYF,TGTGCCAGCAGTGAAAGCAGGTCTAGCGGTCAGGAGACCCAGTACTTC
few,15,TRBD1,TRBV6-5,TRBJ2-6,CASSQQGVEANVLTF,TGTGCCAGCAGTCAACAGGGGGTGGAGGCCAACGTCCTGACTTTC
few,12,.,TRBV30,TRBJ1-2,CAWSPGDYGYTF,TGTGCCTGGAGTCCAGGGGACTATGGCTACACCTTC
few,13,.,TRBV7-2,TRBJ2-5,CASSLRGQETQYF,TGTGCCAGCAGCTTACGGGGCCAAGAGACCCAGTACTTC
.,15,.,TRBV7-2,TRBJ2-1,CASSLWGGARNEQFF,TGTGCCAGCAGCTTATGGGGGGGGGCGCGGAATGAGCAGTTCTTC
.,16,.,TRBV25-1,TRBJ1-2,CASSDLGRGSVNGYTF,TGTGCCAGCAGTGACCTGGGCCGAGGGTCGGTTAATGGCTACACCTTC
.,16,TRBD2,TRBV28,TRBJ2-1,CASSPSGGSSYNEQFF,TGTGCCAGCAGCCCTAGCGGGGGTTCTTCCTACAATGAGCAGTTCTTC
.,13,.,TRBV2,TRBJ1-2,CASSPTGAYGYTF,TGTGCCAGCAGTCCCACAGGTGCCTATGGCTACACCTTC
many,12,.,TRBV29-1,TRBJ1-1,CSVAGAGTEAFF,TGCAGCGTAGCTGGGGCTGGCACTGAAGCTTTCTTT
.,15,TRBD1,TRBV7-6,TRBJ2-3,CASSLIGQGQDTQYF,TGTGCCAGCAGCTTAATAGGACAGGGTCAAGATACGCAGTATTTT
few,18,.,TRBV1,TRBJ2-2,CTSRLGTSCIPGAGELFF,TGCACCAGCAGACTCGGGACTAGCTGTATTCCTGGGGCCGGGGAGCTGTTTTTT
.,17,TRBD2,TRBV19,TRBJ2-3,CASSPGTSDFRTDTQYF,TGTGCCAGTTCCCCCGGGACTAGCGATTTCCGCACAGATACGCAGTATTTT
few,16,TRBD1,TRBV7-6,TRBJ2-7,CASSPDQGTGTYEQYF,TGTGCCAGCAGCCCGGACCAGGGGACAGGGACCTACGAGCAGTACTTC
few,16,.,TRBV7-9,TRBJ2-7,CASSLGGGRSSYEQYF,TGTGCCAGCAGCTTAGGGGGGGGCAGGTCCTCCTACGAGCAGTACTTC
.,15,TRBD2,TRBV5-4,TRBJ2-5,CASASGGAYQETQYF,TGTGCCAGTGCTAGCGGGGGGGCGTACCAAGAGACCCAGTACTTC
few,15,.,TRBV7-2,TRBJ2-7,CASSLGPRFGYEQYF,TGTGCCAGCAGCTTAGGACCGAGGTTCGGCTACGAGCAGTACTTC
few,14,.,TRBV5-4,TRBJ1-1,CASSFSVGDTEAFF,TGTGCCAGCAGCTTCTCCGTCGGGGACACTGAAGCTTTCTTT
few,15,.,TRBV4-3,TRBJ1-2,CASSQGKSPDYGYTF,TGCGCCAGCAGCCAAGGAAAGTCCCCAGACTATGGCTACACCTTC
few,14,.,TRBV19,TRBJ1-3,CASSISVSGNTIYF,TGTGCCAGTAGTATCTCGGTTTCTGGAAACACCATATATTTT
.,15,.,TRBV9,TRBJ2-5,CASSVSGDRLGAQYF,TGTGCCAGCAGCGTTTCGGGGGACCGACTCGGGGCCCAGTACTTC
.,13,.,TRBV6-1,TRBJ1-5,CASSEREDQPQHF,TGTGCCAGCAGTGAACGGGAGGATCAGCCCCAGCATTTT
.,14,TRBD1,TRBV18,TRBJ2-7,CASSPPGTGGGQYF,TGTGCCAGCTCACCTCCCGGGACAGGCGGTGGGCAGTACTTC
.,15,TRBD1,TRBV28,TRBJ1-5,CASRWGQGGNQPQHF,TGTGCCAGCAGGTGGGGACAGGGAGGCAATCAGCCCCAGCATTTT
.,15,TRBD1,TRBV7-2,TRBJ1-2,CASSSTDRGIYGYTF,TGTGCCAGCAGCTCAACGGACAGGGGTATCTATGGCTACACCTTC
.,13,.,TRBV11-3,TRBJ2-5,CASSFQAQETQYF,TGTGCCAGCAGTTTCCAGGCCCAAGAGACCCAGTACTTC
few,12,.,TRBV28,TRBJ1-1,CASSFRVPEAFF,TGTGCCAGCAGTTTTAGAGTCCCCGAAGCTTTCTTT
few,15,TRBD2,TRBV7-9,TRBJ2-1,CASSQPGGSYNEQFF,TGTGCCAGCAGCCAACCGGGAGGCTCTTACAATGAGCAGTTCTTC
few,13,.,TRBV15,TRBJ1-3,CATSRDNQGSIYF,TGTGCCACCAGCAGAGATAACCAGGGCAGCATATATTTT
few,12,.,TRBV2,TRBJ2-5,CASRAEPETQYF,TGTGCCAGCAGGGCAGAACCAGAGACCCAGTACTTC
.,15,TRBD2,TRBV4-3,TRBJ2-5,CASSQTGGPGETQYF,TGCGCCAGCAGCCAAACGGGGGGGCCGGGAGAGACCCAGTACTTC
.,15,TRBD2,TRBV9,TRBJ2-7,CASSVGLAGEYEQYF,TGTGCCAGCAGCGTAGGACTAGCGGGAGAATACGAGCAGTACTTC
.,15,TRBD2,TRBV10-3,TRBJ2-1,CAVGGTDISYNEQFF,TGTGCCGTCGGGGGGACCGATATTTCCTACAATGAGCAGTTCTTC
few,14,TRBD1,TRBV6-1,TRBJ1-2,CASSGTGARYGYTF,TGTGCCAGCAGTGGGACAGGGGCCCGCTATGGCTACACCTTC
few,13,.,TRBV2,TRBJ1-1,CASNARGNTEAFF,TGTGCCAGCAATGCCCGGGGGAACACTGAAGCTTTCTTT
.,15,TRBD2,TRBV15,TRBJ2-3,CATALTSGGTDTQYF,TGTGCCACCGCCCTGACTAGCGGGGGCACAGATACGCAGTATTTT
.,17,TRBD1,TRBV18,TRBJ2-6,CASSPGTVHSGANVLTF,TGTGCCAGCTCACCAGGGACAGTTCACTCTGGGGCCAACGTCCTGACTTTC
few,16,.,TRBV19,TRBJ1-5,CASSPPRGWSNQPQHF,TGTGCCAGTAGTCCTCCCAGGGGTTGGAGCAATCAGCCCCAGCATTTT
many,12,TRBD1,TRBV28,TRBJ2-7,CATGQGSYEQYF,TGTGCCACCGGACAGGGATCCTACGAGCAGTACTTC
few,11,.,TRBV28,TRBJ2-2,CASEGAGELFF,TGTGCCAGTGAGGGGGCCGGGGAGCTGTTTTTT
few,15,TRBD1,TRBV18,TRBJ1-1,CASSVGTGGNTEAFF,TGTGCCAGCTCAGTCGGGACAGGGGGTAACACTGAAGCTTTCTTT
few,11,.,TRBV28,TRBJ1-1,CASRHLTEAFF,TGTGCCAGCAGACATTTGACTGAAGCTTTCTTT
few,14,.,TRBV7-2,TRBJ2-7,CASSVAAGAYEQYF,TGTGCCAGCAGTGTTGCCGCCGGGGCCTACGAGCAGTACTTC
few,14,TRBD2,TRBV5-1,TRBJ2-5,CASSLGAGDGTQYF,TGCGCCAGCAGCTTAGGAGCGGGGGACGGGACCCAGTACTTC
.,12,.,TRBV29-1,TRBJ1-4,CSAQEVDEKLFF,TGCAGCGCCCAGGAGGTTGATGAAAAACTGTTTTTT
many,19,TRBD1,TRBV28,TRBJ2-7,CASSLFVGSAKGASDEQYF,TGTGCCAGCAGTTTATTTGTGGGGTCCGCGAAGGGGGCATCTGATGAGCAGTACTTC
.,15,TRBD1,TRBV5-1,TRBJ2-3,CASSTGTGGTDTQYF,TGCGCCAGCAGCACAGGGACAGGGGGTACAGATACGCAGTATTTT
few,15,.,TRBV7-2,TRBJ2-5,CASSLVSLEGETQYF,TGTGCCAGCAGCTTAGTTTCGCTAGAAGGAGAGACCCAGTACTTC
.,16,TRBD1,TRBV6-6,TRBJ2-3,CASSLYRDRITDTQYF,TGTGCCAGCAGCTTATACCGGGACAGAATAACAGATACGCAGTATTTT
few,14,TRBD2,TRBV5-6,TRBJ2-3,CASRRTSGADTQYF,TGTGCCAGCAGACGGACTAGCGGGGCAGATACGCAGTATTTT
few,16,.,TRBV28,TRBJ1-5,CASRSGPATGNQPQHF,TGTGCCAGCCGCTCAGGGCCCGCAACAGGGAATCAGCCCCAGCATTTT
few,15,TRBD2,TRBV27,TRBJ2-5,CASSLSLAGTETQYF,TGTGCCAGCAGTTTATCCCTAGCGGGAACAGAGACCCAGTACTTC
few,14,.,TRBV11-2,TRBJ2-5,CASSLGAGHETQYF,TGTGCCAGCAGCTTAGGGGCGGGGCACGAGACCCAGTACTTC
many,11,.,TRBV28,TRBJ2-1,CASSPRSAQFF,TGTGCCAGCAGTCCCCGGAGTGCGCAGTTCTTC
.,13,.,TRBV7-2,TRBJ1-6,CASKGGAGSPLHF,TGTGCCAGCAAGGGAGGGGCGGGATCACCCCTCCACTTT
.,15,.,TRBV6-1,TRBJ1-1,CASKIQGGRNTEAFF,TGTGCCAGCAAAATACAGGGAGGGCGGAACACTGAAGCTTTCTTT
.,17,.,TRBV7-9,TRBJ1-3,CASSKRAAEILGNTIYF,TGTGCCAGCAGCAAGAGGGCTGCCGAGATTCTCGGAAACACCATATATTTT
few,14,TRBD1,TRBV2,TRBJ1-4,CASRRTGVDEKLFF,TGTGCCAGCAGGAGGACAGGGGTCGATGAAAAACTGTTTTTT
few,14,.,TRBV9,TRBJ1-3,CASGVGGSGNTIYF,TGTGCCAGCGGCGTGGGAGGCTCTGGAAACACCATATATTTT
few,15,TRBD2,TRBV11-3,TRBJ2-3,CASSFSGGSTDTQYF,TGTGCCAGCAGCTTCAGCGGGGGGAGCACAGATACGCAGTATTTT